A single sample is the source of the 17 T cell receptor beta chains below, sequenced in a study of CD4 T cells in relation to SARS-CoV-2 and coronaviruses. No antigen is known for these receptors. TCRdb's copy holds only in-frame clones and misses some; the assay was immunoSEQ multiplex PCR. The table shows 12,000 or so clones, with roughly three quarters occurring only once. Before the COVID-19 pandemic, during about 2010-2018, CD4+ T cells were taken from unexposed donors. CD4+ T cells were isolated from the cells after nine to eleven days of culture. Material for sequencing was CD4+ T cells from PBMCs, cultured in vitro. Receptors were obtained from a human donor in good health.

This chain links TRBV7-9 with TRBJ2-1; 11 nucleotides align to TRBD2. Germline assignment: CDR1 SEHNR and CDR2 FQNEAQ (reference sequence). With 6 bases clipped from V and 7 bases from J, the junction kept 8 bases outside the gene matches. CDR3 length: 15 amino acids. The CDR3 coding sequence is TGTGCCAGCAGGTGGGGACTAGCGGAGGAGAATGAGCAGTTCTTC. This sequence encodes CASRWGLAEENEQFF.

The gene calls are TRBV27 and TRBJ2-5, with a tentative D call TRBD1 (6 bases). Trimming took 6 bases from V and 2 from J, leaving 10 bases between them. The germline V gene has CDR1 MNHEY and CDR2 SMNVEV (reference sequence). The CDR3 loop spans 13 amino acids. This chain's CDR3 is CASSRTAQETQYF. CDR3 DNA sequence: TGTGCCAGCAGCCGGACAGCGCAAGAGACCCAGTACTTC.

This chain links TRBV3-1 (or the pseudogene TRBV3-2) with TRBJ1-1; a possible D gene is TRBD1 (5 bases). Germline V gene sequence: CDR1 LGHDT, CDR2 YNNKEL (reference sequence). The CDR3 has 15 amino acids. The germline V and J ends were trimmed by 4 bases and 2 bases, with 14 bases remaining between them. Written as DNA, the CDR3 is TGTGCCAGCAGCCCCATGGGACGGGGAAACACTGAAGCTTTCTTT. Translation: CASSPMGRGNTEAFF.

This sequence joins TRBV5-1 and TRBJ1-6, with D maybe TRBD1 (5 bases). The CDR3 is made up of 15 amino acids. The V gene lost 0 bases and the J gene lost 7 bases, with 11 bases spanning the gap. CDR1 is SGHRS and CDR2 is YFSETQ in the germline V gene. The CDR3 DNA follows: TGCGCCAGCAGCTTGGGTATGACAGAAAATTCACCCCTCCACTTT. Translation: CASSLGMTENSPLHF.

This chain links TRBV19 with TRBJ1-6; TRBD1 is a possible D gene (5 bases). In germline, CDR1 is LNHDA, CDR2 SQIVND (reference sequence). This CDR3 has 13 residues. Trimming cost V 6 bases and J 6 bases, with 9 bases left between them. DNA for the CDR3: TGTGCCAGTAGGGGGGAAGGTAATTCACCCCTCCACTTT. Translating gives CASRGEGNSPLHF.

The chain recombines TRBV5-1 with TRBJ1-5; TRBD1 aligns across 7 bases. This CDR3 spans 15 amino acids. Per the germline V gene, CDR1 is SGHRS and CDR2 is YFSETQ. After removal of 2 bases from V and 3 bases from J, the junction contained 5 bases not matched to a gene. CDR3 nucleotide sequence: TGCGCCAGCAGCTTTGGGACAGAAGACAATCAGCCCCAGCATTTT. This codes for CASSFGTEDNQPQHF. The whole variable domain, filled in from reference TRBV5-1 and TRBJ1-5, reads KAGVTQTPRYLIKTRGQQVTLSCSPISGHRSVSWYQQTPGQGLQFLFEYFSETQRNKGNFPGRFSGRQFSNSRSEMNVSTLELGDSALYLCASSFGTEDNQPQHFGDGTRLSIL.

This chain links TRBV6-5 with TRBJ2-1; D is ambiguous. There are 15 residues in the CDR3. Germline assignment: CDR1 MNHEY and CDR2 SVGAGI. The V end was cut by 0 bases, the J end by 9 bases, with 15 bases between. CDR3 DNA sequence: TGTGCCAGCAGTTACTCGGGTAGGGCCGTTGGTGAGCAGTTCTTC. As protein: CASSYSGRAVGEQFF.

The chain couples TRBV5-1 to TRBJ2-5; 7 nucleotides line up with TRBD1. The J segment lost 5 bases and the V segment lost 0 bases, leaving 10 bases of the junction unmatched. The CDR3 is made up of 16 amino acids. In germline, CDR1 is SGHRS, CDR2 YFSETQ. The CDR3 reads CASSLGGNRGRETQYF. CDR3 bases: TGCGCCAGCAGCTTGGGGGGGAACAGGGGCCGCGAGACCCAGTACTTC.

The genes are TRBV7-9 and TRBJ1-3; D gene unclear. The CDR3 consists of 15 residues. Trimming pared 1 base from V and 9 bases from J, leaving 16 bases between. CDR1 is SEHNR and CDR2 is FQNEAQ in the germline V gene (reference sequence). The CDR3 DNA is TGTGCCAGCAGCTTAGGTGGCCGGACGGCGGGCACCATATATTTT. Translation gives CASSLGGRTAGTIYF.

The chain joins TRBV28 to TRBJ2-3, with D perhaps matching TRBD1 or TRBD2 (5 bases each). The CDR3 has 15 residues. Germline V CDR1 and CDR2: MDHEN, SYDVKM. V lost 8 bases to trimming and J lost 0 bases, with 15 bases between them. CDR3 region: CASGGATLSTDTQYF. CDR3 DNA: TGTGCCAGCGGGGGAGCTACCCTCAGCACAGATACGCAGTATTTT.

The chain has TRBV6-1 and TRBJ2-5, with D possibly TRBD2 on 6 matching bases. Trimming shortened V by 2 bases and J by 4 bases, and 14 bases separated the two germline ends. The CDR3 has 15 residues. Germline CDR1 reads MNHNS; CDR2 reads SASEGT. The chain's CDR3 is CASSEKPGEAETQYF. The DNA of the CDR3 is TGTGCCAGCAGTGAAAAACCCGGGGAGGCAGAGACCCAGTACTTC.

V is TRBV7-3 and J is TRBJ2-1, with 9 bases identical to TRBD2. Per germline, CDR1 SGHTA and CDR2 FQGTGA. V dropped 5 bases and J dropped 9; count of bases not matched to a gene: 5. The CDR3 consists of 13 residues. CDR3 nucleotide sequence: TGTGCCAGCAGCAACTATAGCGGGAGTGAGCAGTTCTTC. Translating it yields CASSNYSGSEQFF.

The chain carries TRBV27 and TRBJ2-2; 7 nucleotides agree with TRBD2. Germline V CDR1 and CDR2: MNHEY, SMNVEV (reference sequence). Germline trimming cut 3 bases from V and 0 bases from J; bases unmatched to any gene: 4. The CDR3 runs 16 residues. This CDR3 is CASSLTGTTNTGELFF. In DNA form, the CDR3 reads TGTGCCAGCAGTTTGACCGGGACTACGAACACCGGGGAGCTGTTTTTT.

CDR3 amino acids: CASSTSGTGSGNQPQHF. The CDR3 DNA is TGTGCCAGCTCAACCTCCGGGACAGGGTCTGGCAATCAGCCCCAGCATTTT. The chain employs TRBV18 and TRBJ1-5; TRBD1 agrees at 9 bases. With V trimmed by 5 bases and J by 2 bases, 10 bases remained unmatched. CDR3 size: 17 residues. Per the germline V gene, CDR1 is KGHSH and CDR2 is LQKENI.

The chain employs TRBV30 and TRBJ1-2; TRBD1 agrees at 9 bases. The CDR3 consists of 12 residues. V dropped 4 bases and J dropped 8; count of bases not matched to a gene: 5. The germline V gene has CDR1 GTSNPN and CDR2 SVGIG (reference sequence). CDR3 bases: TGTGCCTGGAAGAGGGACAGGGACGGCTACACCTTC. It yields the protein CAWKRDRDGYTF.

This clone appeared a single time. V is TRBV10-3 and J is TRBJ2-7; TRBD1 aligns across 7 bases. With V trimmed by 9 bases and J by 0 bases, 5 bases remained unmatched. Germline CDR1 is ENHRY and CDR2 is SYGVKD. This CDR3 region has 13 residues. The CDR3, as DNA: TGTGCCATAGAAGGACAGGACTCCTACGAGCAGTACTTC. Amino acids: CAIEGQDSYEQYF.

The rearrangement joins TRBV5-1 to TRBJ2-5, with D perhaps matching TRBD2 (5 bases). Looked up from germline, CDR1 is SGHRS and CDR2 is YFSETQ. There are 16 residues in the CDR3. V was clipped by 0 bases and J by 2 bases, with 14 bases between them. The CDR3 reads CASSLELGGAQETQYF. CDR3 coding DNA: TGCGCCAGCAGCTTGGAGTTAGGAGGTGCACAAGAGACCCAGTACTTC.